The present T cell receptor (beta chain) was sequenced within a study of T cells in Graves' hyperthyroidism and ophthalmopathy. Regions amplified from RNA transcripts were the TCR beta CDR3 regions. The HTBI primer set was used in a first-round RT-PCR of the TCR CDR3. TCRdb independently ran MiXCR on the multiplex PCR reads; one entry per CDR3 protein. The sample contains around 520,000 distinct CDR3 sequences, approximately 25% of which appear only once. The CDR3 sequence is 13 residues long. Per germline, CDR1 SGHTA and CDR2 FQGTGA. V lost 5 bases to trimming and J lost 1 base, with 8 bases between them. Patients with uncontrolled infections, other autoimmune diseases, pregnancy or lactation were excluded. Study-wide results and limits: The blood repertoire included most of the expanded thyroid clonotypes above 0.001.

As concerns this clonotype: What it binds is unknown.

The sample was blood. The TCR comes from a woman aged 25 to 39 with Graves' ophthalmopathy. V is TRBV7-3 and J is TRBJ1-1; D unclear. The CDR3 region is CASSAERNTEAFF. CDR3 in DNA: TGTGCCAGCAGCGCGGAACGGAACACTGAAGCTTTCTTT.